These T cell receptor beta chains were read from a single sample in a study of T cell repertoires in cytomegalovirus infection. TCRdb analysed the reads with MiXCR anew, one entry per CDR3 protein. The sample lists about 340,000 distinct CDR3 sequences; about 28% were seen once. Which antigens these TCRs recognize remains unknown. The material was cultured PBMCs, obtained from culture after CMV antigen stimulation. These receptors were taken from a human donor in good health (CMV status not recorded). Some clones in this sample may be carry-over from other donors' samples. Each CDR3 is given with its conserved first and last residue. The D gene is left open where the match is weak. The size entry is marked missing in some rows and otherwise reads once, few, many or a size class.

clone size: few; D gene: -; J gene: TRBJ1-6; V gene: TRBV27; CDR3 DNA: TGTGCCAGCAGTCCAGTATGGGCAGGGTCCTATAATTCACCCCTCCACTTT; CDR3 protein: CASSPVWAGSYNSPLHF
clone size: -; D gene: TRBD1; J gene: TRBJ2-7; V gene: TRBV11-2; CDR3 DNA: TGTGCCAGCAGACCCCTAAAGGCCAGGGGGAACCCCTACGAGCAGTACTTC; CDR3 protein: CASRPLKARGNPYEQYF
clone size: -; D gene: TRBD2; J gene: TRBJ2-1; V gene: TRBV11-2; CDR3 DNA: TGTGCCACCACCTCCAGGTTAGCGGGATGGGATGAGCAGTTCTTC; CDR3 protein: CATTSRLAGWDEQFF
clone size: -; D gene: -; J gene: TRBJ1-1; V gene: TRBV19; CDR3 DNA: TGTGCCAGTAGTTCTCTCGCAGGCAACACTGAAGCTTTCTTT; CDR3 protein: CASSSLAGNTEAFF
clone size: few; D gene: TRBD2; J gene: TRBJ2-3; V gene: TRBV20-1; CDR3 DNA: TGCAGTGCTACCGAGCGGGGGACCACAGATACGCAGTATTTT; CDR3 protein: CSATERGTTDTQYF
clone size: many; D gene: TRBD1; J gene: TRBJ2-7; V gene: TRBV6-5; CDR3 DNA: TGTGCCAGCAGTTACGCCTTTAACCGGGACAGGGTTTCCCACGAGCAGTACTTC; CDR3 protein: CASSYAFNRDRVSHEQYF
clone size: -; D gene: -; J gene: TRBJ2-6; V gene: TRBV6-5; CDR3 DNA: TGTGCCACCAGCCGTTCTGGGGCCAACGTCCTGACTTTC; CDR3 protein: CATSRSGANVLTF
clone size: -; D gene: TRBD2; J gene: TRBJ2-3; V gene: TRBV6-1; CDR3 DNA: TGTGCCAGCAGCTTGGGACTAGCGGGGCGAGGTACAGATACGCAGTATTTT; CDR3 protein: CASSLGLAGRGTDTQYF
clone size: -; D gene: -; J gene: TRBJ2-7; V gene: TRBV7-6; CDR3 DNA: TGTGCCAGCAGCCCGGCAATGACACGACTTTACTACGAGCAGTACTTC; CDR3 protein: CASSPAMTRLYYEQYF
clone size: -; D gene: -; J gene: TRBJ1-2; V gene: TRBV27; CDR3 DNA: TGTGCCAGCAGAGAGGCCGGGGACTATGGCTACACCTTC; CDR3 protein: CASREAGDYGYTF
clone size: -; D gene: -; J gene: TRBJ2-3; V gene: TRBV7-3; CDR3 DNA: TGTGCCAGCAGCTTAAGAGGGGCGGGAAGGGCGACAGATACGCAGTATTTT; CDR3 protein: CASSLRGAGRATDTQYF
clone size: few; D gene: TRBD1; J gene: TRBJ2-7; V gene: TRBV7-9; CDR3 DNA: TGTGCCAGCAGCTCCGGGACAGGGAGACCCTACGAGCAGTACTTC; CDR3 protein: CASSSGTGRPYEQYF
clone size: few; D gene: -; J gene: TRBJ1-4; V gene: TRBV11-2; CDR3 DNA: TGTGCCAGCAGCTTACACGGGACGCAAGATGAAAAACTGTTTTTT; CDR3 protein: CASSLHGTQDEKLFF
clone size: few; D gene: -; J gene: TRBJ2-3; V gene: TRBV4-1; CDR3 DNA: TGCGCCAGCAGCCAAGTTATGGTGGGATATGCTACGCAGTATTTT; CDR3 protein: CASSQVMVGYATQYF
clone size: few; D gene: -; J gene: TRBJ1-5; V gene: TRBV19; CDR3 DNA: TGTGCCAGTAGTAAGCTCCGGGACATCAATCAGCCCCAGCATTTT; CDR3 protein: CASSKLRDINQPQHF
clone size: -; D gene: TRBD2; J gene: TRBJ2-7; V gene: TRBV3-1; CDR3 DNA: TGTGCCAGCAGCCAAGATCTAGCGGGTCCCTACGAGCAGTACTTC; CDR3 protein: CASSQDLAGPYEQYF
clone size: -; D gene: TRBD1; J gene: TRBJ1-3; V gene: TRBV6-1; CDR3 DNA: TGTGCCAGCATCCCGGGACAGGGATTAGCTCTCTCTGGAAACACCATATATTTT; CDR3 protein: CASIPGQGLALSGNTIYF
clone size: many; D gene: TRBD1; J gene: TRBJ1-5; V gene: TRBV6-6; CDR3 DNA: TGTGCCAGCAGTTACTTCCCCGTACAGGGGGATCAGCCCCAGCATTTT; CDR3 protein: CASSYFPVQGDQPQHF
clone size: many; D gene: TRBD1; J gene: TRBJ1-3; V gene: TRBV28; CDR3 DNA: TGTGCCAGCAGTTACCCGACAGGGGCTGGAAACACCATATATTTT; CDR3 protein: CASSYPTGAGNTIYF
clone size: -; D gene: TRBD1; J gene: TRBJ1-1; V gene: TRBV20-1; CDR3 DNA: TGCAGCGGACGACAGGGGAAGGAGTTGGCTTTCTTT; CDR3 protein: CSGRQGKELAFF
clone size: -; D gene: TRBD1; J gene: TRBJ2-3; V gene: TRBV12-5; CDR3 DNA: TGTGCTAGTGGTTTGGGGACAGGCTTCACAGATACGCAGTATTTT; CDR3 protein: CASGLGTGFTDTQYF
clone size: -; D gene: -; J gene: TRBJ2-5; V gene: TRBV20-1; CDR3 DNA: TGCAGTGCCCGGCGGGAGACCCAGTACTTC; CDR3 protein: CSARRETQYF
clone size: -; D gene: -; J gene: TRBJ2-6; V gene: TRBV6-2/TRBV6-3; CDR3 DNA: TGTGCCAGCAGCTCCGACAATCCTGGGGCCAACGTCCTGACTTTC; CDR3 protein: CASSSDNPGANVLTF
clone size: many; D gene: -; J gene: TRBJ1-1; V gene: TRBV4-1; CDR3 DNA: TGCGCCAGCAGCCGACGAGGGGACACTGAAGCTTTCTTT; CDR3 protein: CASSRRGDTEAFF
clone size: few; D gene: -; J gene: TRBJ2-2; V gene: TRBV20-1; CDR3 DNA: TGCAGTGCGTCGGGGGACACCGGGGAGCTGTTTTTT; CDR3 protein: CSASGDTGELFF
clone size: -; D gene: TRBD1; J gene: TRBJ2-7; V gene: TRBV11-2; CDR3 DNA: TGTGCCAGCAGCTTAGCACAGGGGGCTCTTTACGAGCAGTACTTC; CDR3 protein: CASSLAQGALYEQYF
clone size: few; D gene: -; J gene: TRBJ2-5; V gene: TRBV2; CDR3 DNA: TGTGCCAGCACACCCGAAGAGACCCAGTACTTC; CDR3 protein: CASTPEETQYF
clone size: -; D gene: -; J gene: TRBJ2-3; V gene: TRBV7-8; CDR3 DNA: TGTGGCAGCAGCTCGTTTCGGGGACCCGGGAGCACAGATACGCAGTATTTT; CDR3 protein: CGSSSFRGPGSTDTQYF
clone size: few; D gene: -; J gene: TRBJ2-1; V gene: TRBV6-5; CDR3 DNA: TGTGCCAGCAGCTATCGGACTGATTACTACAATGAGCAGTTCTTC; CDR3 protein: CASSYRTDYYNEQFF
clone size: -; D gene: -; J gene: TRBJ2-1; V gene: TRBV7-2; CDR3 DNA: TGTGCCAGCAGCCCTTGGCTGTACAATGAGCAGTTCTTC; CDR3 protein: CASSPWLYNEQFF
clone size: -; D gene: TRBD1; J gene: TRBJ1-1; V gene: TRBV6-5; CDR3 DNA: TGTGCCAGCAGACCGGGACAGGGGGCTTTGATGGGTGACACTGAAGCTTTCTTT; CDR3 protein: CASRPGQGALMGDTEAFF
clone size: few; D gene: -; J gene: TRBJ2-3; V gene: TRBV6-1; CDR3 DNA: TGTGCCAGCAGTAAGCAGGGCACAGATACGCAGTATTTT; CDR3 protein: CASSKQGTDTQYF
clone size: many; D gene: -; J gene: TRBJ2-1; V gene: TRBV6-1; CDR3 DNA: TGTGCCAGCAGACCGACCGGGACACGGACCAATGAGCAGTTCTTC; CDR3 protein: CASRPTGTRTNEQFF
clone size: few; D gene: TRBD2; J gene: TRBJ2-1; V gene: TRBV18; CDR3 DNA: TGTGCCAGCTCACAACCGGGACTAGCGGGGTTTGAGCAGTTCTTC; CDR3 protein: CASSQPGLAGFEQFF
clone size: few; D gene: -; J gene: TRBJ2-7; V gene: TRBV19; CDR3 DNA: TGTGCCAGTAGTAGAACAGCAAGTGCCGAGCAGTACTTC; CDR3 protein: CASSRTASAEQYF
clone size: -; D gene: -; J gene: TRBJ1-1; V gene: TRBV18; CDR3 DNA: TGTGCCAGCTCACCACCGGGCAGGGTGGACACTGAAGCTTTCTTT; CDR3 protein: CASSPPGRVDTEAFF
clone size: -; D gene: -; J gene: TRBJ1-6; V gene: TRBV25-1; CDR3 DNA: TGTGCCAGCAGTGAACGTCACAGGGCTTCTCGGAATTCACCCCTCCACTTT; CDR3 protein: CASSERHRASRNSPLHF
clone size: -; D gene: -; J gene: TRBJ2-3; V gene: TRBV20-1; CDR3 DNA: TGCAGTGCTGTACGGGATACGCAGTATTTT; CDR3 protein: CSAVRDTQYF
clone size: -; D gene: -; J gene: TRBJ2-1; V gene: TRBV12-3/TRBV12-4; CDR3 DNA: TGTGCCAGCAGCCTCAACGGACAGATAGGAAATGAGCAGTTCTTC; CDR3 protein: CASSLNGQIGNEQFF
clone size: few; D gene: -; J gene: TRBJ1-5; V gene: TRBV7-4; CDR3 DNA: TGTGCCAGCAGCTCAGGCCGGGGGGGTCAGCCCCAGCATTTT; CDR3 protein: CASSSGRGGQPQHF
clone size: -; D gene: -; J gene: TRBJ2-2; V gene: TRBV4-1; CDR3 DNA: TGCGCCAGCAGCCCTCGGGGACCCTCAGTCGGGGAGCTGTTTTTT; CDR3 protein: CASSPRGPSVGELFF
clone size: -; D gene: TRBD1; J gene: TRBJ2-1; V gene: TRBV11-3; CDR3 DNA: TGTGCCAGCAGCTTAGATATGGGCAGGGGGCTCAATGAGCAGTTCTTC; CDR3 protein: CASSLDMGRGLNEQFF
clone size: -; D gene: -; J gene: TRBJ1-5; V gene: TRBV6-2/TRBV6-3; CDR3 DNA: TGTGCCAGCAGTTACGTTGGTGGGAGTAATCAGCCCCAGCATTTT; CDR3 protein: CASSYVGGSNQPQHF
clone size: once; D gene: -; J gene: TRBJ2-3; V gene: TRBV7-6; CDR3 DNA: TGTGCCAGCAGCCTCGACATGGGCACAGATACGCAGTATTTT; CDR3 protein: CASSLDMGTDTQYF
clone size: few; D gene: -; J gene: TRBJ2-5; V gene: TRBV20-1; CDR3 DNA: TGCAGTGCTAGAAAAGGTAGCCTACAAGAGACCCAGTACTTC; CDR3 protein: CSARKGSLQETQYF
clone size: -; D gene: TRBD1; J gene: TRBJ1-2; V gene: TRBV2; CDR3 DNA: TGTGCCAGCAGTCGGGGACAGGGGGAACGCTACACCTTC; CDR3 protein: CASSRGQGERYTF
clone size: many; D gene: TRBD1; J gene: TRBJ1-2; V gene: TRBV7-8; CDR3 DNA: TGTGCCAGCAGCCCTGGGACAGGGAAAGGCTATGGCTACACCTTC; CDR3 protein: CASSPGTGKGYGYTF
clone size: -; D gene: -; J gene: TRBJ2-1; V gene: TRBV6-6; CDR3 DNA: TGTGCCAGCAGTTACGGAGGGGGCGCGGGTAATGAGCAGTTCTTC; CDR3 protein: CASSYGGGAGNEQFF
clone size: few; D gene: -; J gene: TRBJ2-5; V gene: TRBV7-2; CDR3 DNA: TGTGCCAGCAGCTTAGCGGGAGCGAAAGAGACCCAGTACTTC; CDR3 protein: CASSLAGAKETQYF
clone size: few; D gene: TRBD1; J gene: TRBJ2-7; V gene: TRBV10-3; CDR3 DNA: TGTGCCATCAGTGTCCCGTGGGGACAGGAGATAACCTACGAGCAGTACTTC; CDR3 protein: CAISVPWGQEITYEQYF
clone size: few; D gene: -; J gene: TRBJ2-1; V gene: TRBV7-9; CDR3 DNA: TGTGCCAGCAGCCGGTCGGGCACCAGGCAGTTCTTC; CDR3 protein: CASSRSGTRQFF
clone size: once; D gene: TRBD1; J gene: TRBJ1-5; V gene: TRBV25-1; CDR3 DNA: TGTGCCAGCAGTAAACACCCCGGACAGGTCTATCAGCCCCAGCATTTT; CDR3 protein: CASSKHPGQVYQPQHF
clone size: -; D gene: -; J gene: TRBJ2-4; V gene: TRBV7-6; CDR3 DNA: TGTGCCAGCAGCCCGGAGGTTGGCGTGCGTGGGGTAGCCAAAAACATTCAGTACTTC; CDR3 protein: CASSPEVGVRGVAKNIQYF